This T cell receptor (beta chain) was sequenced for a study of blood T cell repertoires in COVID-19. CDR1 is ENHRY, CDR2 SYGVKD, per germline. CDR3 length equals 14 residues. The V gene end was trimmed by 5 bases and the J gene end by 2 bases; junction bases not matched to a gene: 3. Sequenced by immunoSEQ multiplex PCR; TCRdb stores in-frame clones only, minus some. Counted here are 250,000 to 350,000 clones, about nine tenths occurring once; the ten biggest clones make up 12%. Sequenced: peripheral blood. The sequence was obtained from a woman aged 60 to 75 with acute or convalescent COVID-19. The genes are TRBV10-3 and TRBJ2-3, with 8 bases that match TRBD1. This CDR3 is CAISPTGDTDTQYF. The CDR3, as DNA: TGTGCCATCAGTCCGACAGGGGACACAGATACGCAGTATTTT.